A selection of T cell receptor beta chains follows, all from one sample in a study of cytomegalovirus exposure and HLA in healthy donors. Sequenced by immunoSEQ multiplex PCR; TCRdb stores in-frame clones only, minus some. Of 140,000 to 150,000 clones in the sample, around 80% were seen once. The sequenced sample was PBMCs. Every receptor here comes from a female donor in good health and CMV-seronegative. CDR3s include the opening cysteine and the closing phenylalanine or tryptophan. The D gene is left open where the match is weak. Clone size is not always given. Where it is, it says once, few, many or a class for expanded clones.

clone_size d_call j_call v_call cdr3_aa cdr3_nt
. . TRBJ2-5 TRBV28 CASSSGQDQETQYF TGTGCCAGCAGTTCGGGACAAGACCAAGAGACCCAGTACTTC
. . TRBJ2-7 TRBV7-2 CASSLSTRTGSQYF TGTGCCAGCAGCTTATCGACGCGTACAGGGTCTCAGTACTTC
. TRBD1 TRBJ1-6 TRBV14 CASSQDSTGQGTNSPLHF TGTGCCAGCAGCCAAGATTCGACGGGACAGGGTACAAATTCACCCCTCCACTTT
. . TRBJ1-2 TRBV10-1 CASSNYTGSGYTF TGCGCCAGCAGTAATTACACCGGGTCTGGCTACACCTTC
. . TRBJ2-1 TRBV15 CATSRNEAGMYGNEQFF TGTGCCACCAGCCGGAACGAGGCGGGTATGTATGGCAATGAGCAGTTCTTC
. . TRBJ1-1 TRBV10-3 CAISEFAGMNTEAFF TGTGCCATCAGTGAATTCGCAGGGATGAACACTGAAGCTTTCTTT
. . TRBJ1-1 TRBV6-1 CASRFQGYTEAFF TGTGCCAGCAGGTTCCAGGGTTACACTGAAGCTTTCTTT
. . TRBJ1-2 TRBV30 CAWREFRGGVGDGYPF TGTGCCTGGAGGGAGTTTAGGGGAGGGGTGGGCGATGGCTACCCCTTC
. . TRBJ2-3 TRBV5-1 CASSLYPGGTDTQYF TGCGCCAGCAGCTTGTACCCCGGGGGCACAGATACGCAGTATTTT
. . TRBJ2-7 TRBV27 CASSKRNSYEQYF TGTGCCAGCAGTAAGCGTAACTCCTACGAGCAGTACTTC
. TRBD1 TRBJ2-1 TRBV5-1 CASSLATGKYNEQFF TGCGCCAGCAGCTTGGCGACAGGGAAATACAATGAGCAGTTCTTC
. . TRBJ1-2 TRBV4-1 CASSQSPSYGYTF TGCGCCAGCAGCCAGTCGCCGAGCTATGGCTACACCTTC
few . TRBJ2-1 TRBV4-1 CASSRLGIIPFLNEQFF TGCGCCAGCAGCCGCCTCGGGATTATCCCTTTCCTCAATGAGCAGTTCTTC
. . TRBJ1-2 TRBV27 CASSLSPLYGYTF TGTGCCAGCAGTTTATCCCCCCTCTATGGCTACACCTTC
few TRBD1 TRBJ1-1 TRBV5-1 CASSSRDRGYNEAFF TGCGCCAGCAGCTCGCGGGACAGGGGGTATAATGAAGCTTTCTTT
. TRBD2 TRBJ2-5 TRBV2 CASSETSGAMYQETQYF TGTGCCAGCAGTGAAACTAGCGGGGCTATGTACCAAGAGACCCAGTACTTC
. . TRBJ2-1 TRBV10-3 CAISEAVQKRDEQFF TGTGCCATCAGTGAGGCCGTTCAGAAGAGGGATGAGCAGTTCTTC
. TRBD1 TRBJ1-5 TRBV28 CASSLGGGFFSYSNQPQHF TGTGCCAGCAGTTTAGGAGGGGGCTTTTTTTCCTATAGCAATCAGCCCCAGCATTTT